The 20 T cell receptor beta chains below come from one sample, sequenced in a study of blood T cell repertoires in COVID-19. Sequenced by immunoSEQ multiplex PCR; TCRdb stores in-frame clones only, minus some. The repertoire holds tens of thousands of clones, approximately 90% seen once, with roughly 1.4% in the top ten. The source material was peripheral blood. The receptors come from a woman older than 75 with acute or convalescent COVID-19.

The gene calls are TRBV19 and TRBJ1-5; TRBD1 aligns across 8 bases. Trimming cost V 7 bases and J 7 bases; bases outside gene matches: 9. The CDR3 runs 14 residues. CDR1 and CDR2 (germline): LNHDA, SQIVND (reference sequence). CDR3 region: CASIRTGSWQPQHF. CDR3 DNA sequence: TGTGCCAGTATCCGGACAGGGTCATGGCAGCCCCAGCATTTT.

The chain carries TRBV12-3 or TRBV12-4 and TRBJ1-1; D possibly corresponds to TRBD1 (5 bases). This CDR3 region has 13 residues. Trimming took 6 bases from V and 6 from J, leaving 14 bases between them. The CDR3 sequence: CASRQGVEAEAFF. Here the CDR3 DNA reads TGTGCCAGCAGACAAGGGGTCGAGGCTGAAGCTTTCTTT.

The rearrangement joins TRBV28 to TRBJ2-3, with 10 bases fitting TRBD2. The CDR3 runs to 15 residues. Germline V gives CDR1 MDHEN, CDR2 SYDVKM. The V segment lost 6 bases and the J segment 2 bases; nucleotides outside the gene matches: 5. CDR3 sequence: CASSLLAGITDTQYF. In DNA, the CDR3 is TGTGCCAGCAGCTTACTAGCGGGGATCACAGATACGCAGTATTTT.

CDR3: CAWSSGSPGNTIYF. The CDR3 coding sequence is TGTGCCTGGAGTTCCGGGAGCCCTGGAAACACCATATATTTT. The chain employs TRBV30 and TRBJ1-3, with no clear D. V lost 2 bases and J 2 bases, leaving 10 bases between the germline ends. This CDR3 region has 14 residues. Germline values: CDR1 GTSNPN, CDR2 SVGIG (reference sequence).

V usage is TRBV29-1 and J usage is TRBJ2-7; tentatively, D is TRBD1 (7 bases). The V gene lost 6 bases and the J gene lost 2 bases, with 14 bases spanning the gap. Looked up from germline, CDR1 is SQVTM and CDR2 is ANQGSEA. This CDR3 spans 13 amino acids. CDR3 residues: CSVQGGWPYEQYF. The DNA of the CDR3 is TGCAGCGTCCAGGGGGGTTGGCCCTACGAGCAGTACTTC.

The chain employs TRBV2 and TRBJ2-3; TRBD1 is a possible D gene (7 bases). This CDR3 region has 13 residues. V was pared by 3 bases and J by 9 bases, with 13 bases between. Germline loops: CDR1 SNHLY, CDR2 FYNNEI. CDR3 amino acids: CASSERDSSTQYF. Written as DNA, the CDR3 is TGTGCCAGCAGTGAGCGGGACAGCAGCACGCAGTATTTT.

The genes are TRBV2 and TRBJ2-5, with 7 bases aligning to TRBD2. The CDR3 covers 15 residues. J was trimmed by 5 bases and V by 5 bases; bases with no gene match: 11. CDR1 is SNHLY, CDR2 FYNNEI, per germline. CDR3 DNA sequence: TGTGCCAGCAGTAATACCCGGACTAGACGGGAGACCCAGTACTTC. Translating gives CASSNTRTRRETQYF.

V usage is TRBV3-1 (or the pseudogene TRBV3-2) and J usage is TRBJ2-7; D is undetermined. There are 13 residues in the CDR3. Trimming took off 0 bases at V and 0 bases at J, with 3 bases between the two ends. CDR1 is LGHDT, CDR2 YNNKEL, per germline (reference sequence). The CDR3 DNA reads TGTGCCAGCAGCCAAGACCTCTCCTACGAGCAGTACTTC. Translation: CASSQDLSYEQYF.

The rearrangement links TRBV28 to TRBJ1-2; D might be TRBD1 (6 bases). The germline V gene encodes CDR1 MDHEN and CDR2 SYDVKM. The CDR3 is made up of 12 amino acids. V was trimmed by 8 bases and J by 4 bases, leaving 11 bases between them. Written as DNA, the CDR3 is TGTGCCAGCTGGACAGTCCTCTATGGCTACACCTTC. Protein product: CASWTVLYGYTF.

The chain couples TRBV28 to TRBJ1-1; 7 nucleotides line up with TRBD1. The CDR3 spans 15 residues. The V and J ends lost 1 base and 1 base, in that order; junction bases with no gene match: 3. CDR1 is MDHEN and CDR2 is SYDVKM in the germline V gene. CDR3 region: CASSLSRQGNTEAFF. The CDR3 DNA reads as TGTGCCAGCAGTTTATCCAGACAGGGGAACACTGAAGCTTTCTTT.

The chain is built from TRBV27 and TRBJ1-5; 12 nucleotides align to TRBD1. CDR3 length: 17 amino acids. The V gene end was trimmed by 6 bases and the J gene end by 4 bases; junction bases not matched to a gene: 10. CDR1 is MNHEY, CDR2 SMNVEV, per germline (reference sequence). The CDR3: CASRSTGTGGENQPQHF. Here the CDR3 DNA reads TGTGCCAGCAGGTCAACCGGGACAGGGGGCGAGAATCAGCCCCAGCATTTT.

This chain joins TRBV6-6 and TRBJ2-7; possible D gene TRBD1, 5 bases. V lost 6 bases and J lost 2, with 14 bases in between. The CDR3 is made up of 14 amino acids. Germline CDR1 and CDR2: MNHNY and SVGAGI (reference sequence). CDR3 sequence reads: CASRLGRGAYEQYF. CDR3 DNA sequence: TGTGCCAGCAGACTTGGAAGGGGTGCCTACGAGCAGTACTTC.

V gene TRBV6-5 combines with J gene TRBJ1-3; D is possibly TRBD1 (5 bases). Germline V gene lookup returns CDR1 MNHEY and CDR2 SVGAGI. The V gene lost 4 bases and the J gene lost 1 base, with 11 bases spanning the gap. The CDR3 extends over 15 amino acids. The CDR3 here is CASSSQRGSGNTIYF. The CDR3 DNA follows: TGTGCCAGCAGTTCCCAACGGGGGTCTGGAAACACCATATATTTT.

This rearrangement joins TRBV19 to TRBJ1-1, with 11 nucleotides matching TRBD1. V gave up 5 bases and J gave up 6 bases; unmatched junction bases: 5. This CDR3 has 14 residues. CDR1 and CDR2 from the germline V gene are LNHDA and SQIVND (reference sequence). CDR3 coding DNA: TGTGCCAGTAGTTGGGGACAGGGGGTATCTGAAGCTTTCTTT. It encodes CASSWGQGVSEAFF.

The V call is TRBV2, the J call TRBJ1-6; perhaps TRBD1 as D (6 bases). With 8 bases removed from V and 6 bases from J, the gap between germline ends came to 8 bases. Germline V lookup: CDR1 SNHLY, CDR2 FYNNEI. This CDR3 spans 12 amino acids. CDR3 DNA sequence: TGTGCCAGCGGCAGGGGTAATTCACCCCTCCACTTT. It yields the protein CASGRGNSPLHF.

CDR3 bases: TGTGCCAGCAGTTTTTTTCGGGAGGGCCCCTACAATGAGCAGTTCTTC. Its translation is CASSFFREGPYNEQFF. This chain connects TRBV28 to TRBJ2-1, with 8 bases aligning to TRBD2. Unmatched junction bases numbered 6, after V lost 3 bases and J lost 2 bases. The length of the CDR3 is 16 residues. Germline CDR1 reads MDHEN; CDR2 reads SYDVKM.

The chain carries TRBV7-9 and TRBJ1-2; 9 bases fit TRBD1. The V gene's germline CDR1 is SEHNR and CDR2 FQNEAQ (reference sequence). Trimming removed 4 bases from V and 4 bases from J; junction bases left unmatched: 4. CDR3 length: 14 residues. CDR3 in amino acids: CASSSGQGGYGYTF. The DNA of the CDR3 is TGTGCCAGCAGCTCGGGACAGGGCGGCTATGGCTACACCTTC. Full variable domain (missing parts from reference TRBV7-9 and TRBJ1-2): DTGVSQNPRHKITKRGQNVTFRCDPISEHNRLYWYRQTLGQGPEFLTYFQNEAQLEKSRLLSDRFSAERPKGSFSTLEIQRTEQGDSAMYLCASSSGQGGYGYTFGSGTRLTVV.

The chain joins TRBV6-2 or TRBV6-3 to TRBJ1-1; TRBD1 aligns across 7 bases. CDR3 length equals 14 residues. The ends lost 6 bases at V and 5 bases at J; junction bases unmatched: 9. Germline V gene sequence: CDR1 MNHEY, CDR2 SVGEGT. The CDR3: CASSFSIRGTEAFF. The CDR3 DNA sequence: TGTGCCAGCAGCTTCTCTATCAGGGGGACTGAAGCTTTCTTT.

As DNA, the CDR3 is TGTGCCAGCAGTGAAACAGGGGAAGAGACCCAGTACTTC. It yields the protein CASSETGEETQYF. The chain is built from TRBV6-1 and TRBJ2-5; TRBD1 aligns across 7 bases. Germline loops: CDR1 MNHNS, CDR2 SASEGT. The CDR3 totals 13 residues. The V and J ends lost 2 bases and 3 bases, in that order; junction bases with no gene match: 0.

DNA for the CDR3: TGTGCCAGCAGTTACTCGGGGAGTAAGACCCAGTACTTC. It is translated as CASSYSGSKTQYF. The chain uses TRBV6-5 and TRBJ2-5; a possible D gene is TRBD2 (5 bases). V was pared by 0 bases and J by 6 bases, with 8 bases between. CDR1 and CDR2 from the germline V gene are MNHEY and SVGAGI. The CDR3 is 13 amino acids.